This entry lists 13 T cell receptor beta chains sequenced from one sample in a study of cytomegalovirus exposure and HLA in healthy donors. The primer mix had 60 Vbeta and 13 Jbeta primers. Only in-frame clones appear in the TCRdb table, and some are missing; sequencing was by immunoSEQ multiplex PCR. Of just under 250,000 clones in the sample, roughly 82% are singletons; the top ten hold 5.4%. Sequenced sample: PBMCs. The receptors stem from a woman in her 40s in good health and CMV-seropositive.

The chain is built from TRBV11-3 and TRBJ1-1; D remains unclear. The CDR3 has 13 residues. The germline V and J ends were trimmed by 2 bases and 3 bases, with 7 bases remaining between them. Per the germline V gene, CDR1 is SGHNT and CDR2 is YENEEA. The CDR3 bases are TGTGCCAGCAGCTTATACGGAGACACTGAAGCTTTCTTT. The encoded protein is CASSLYGDTEAFF.

The V and J genes are TRBV18 and TRBJ2-7; 8 bases match TRBD2. Germline CDR1 reads KGHSH; CDR2 reads LQKENI. The CDR3 length is 15 residues. J lost 4 bases, V lost 5 bases, and 10 bases had no gene match. The DNA for the CDR3 is TGTGCCAGCTCAATCTCCGGGGGGGCGGTATACGAGCAGTACTTC. Residues: CASSISGGAVYEQYF.

V is TRBV9 and J is TRBJ2-7, with TRBD2 matching 16 bases. Germline-derived CDR1 and CDR2 are SGDLS and YYNGEE. This CDR3 is built from 16 residues. Trimming at V came to 2 bases and at J to 3 bases, leaving 2 bases not matched to a gene. The CDR3 here is CASSVGLAGGVYEQYF. The CDR3 DNA is TGTGCCAGCAGCGTGGGACTAGCGGGAGGGGTCTACGAGCAGTACTTC.

The J gene is TRBJ1-1, the V gene TRBV11-2; D is unclear. CDR1 SGHAT and CDR2 FQNNGV come from the germline V gene. The CDR3 sequence is 15 residues long. Trimming took off 3 bases at V and 7 bases at J, with 18 bases between the two ends. The CDR3: CASSFSSGLSSEAFF. CDR3 sequence (DNA): TGTGCCAGCAGCTTCTCTTCAGGACTTAGTAGTGAAGCTTTCTTT.

The chain joins TRBV11-1 to TRBJ1-1; unclear D gene. The CDR3 spans 12 residues. CDR1 SGHAT and CDR2 FQDESV come from the germline V gene (reference sequence). Trimming cost V 0 bases and J 6 bases, with 5 bases left between them. The CDR3: CASSLAAAEAFF. The CDR3 coding sequence is TGTGCCAGCAGCTTAGCAGCGGCTGAAGCTTTCTTT. Full variable domain (outside the CDR3, taken from reference TRBV11-1 and TRBJ1-1): EAEVAQSPRYKITEKSQAVAFWCDPISGHATLYWYRQILGQGPELLVQFQDESVVDDSQLPKDRFSAERLKGVDSTLKIQPAELGDSAMYLCASSLAAAEAFFGQGTRLTVV.

This sequence joins TRBV7-3 and TRBJ2-7; 9 positions match TRBD1. The germline CDR1 and CDR2 sequences are SGHTA and FQGTGA. V trimming: 8 bases; J trimming: 6 bases; junction bases outside the gene matches: 11. The CDR3 sequence is 14 residues long. The CDR3 spells CASRRGQGSSEQYF. The CDR3 nucleotides are TGTGCCAGCCGCCGGGGACAGGGCTCTTCCGAGCAGTACTTC.

This clone was seen a few times. The chain couples TRBV5-4 to TRBJ1-2; possible D gene TRBD1, 5 bases. The CDR3 length is 15 residues. Trimming cost V 4 bases and J 2 bases, with 15 bases left between them. Germline V gene lookup returns CDR1 SGHNT and CDR2 YYREEE (reference sequence). The CDR3 bases are TGTGCCAGCAGCCTAATTGCGGGGCGGAACTATGGCTACACCTTC. Protein sequence: CASSLIAGRNYGYTF.

The chain recombines TRBV2 with TRBJ1-6; D possibly corresponds to TRBD1 (6 bases). CDR3 length equals 16 residues. V was pared by 5 bases and J by 2 bases, with 13 bases between. Germline V gene sequence: CDR1 SNHLY, CDR2 FYNNEI. CDR3 nucleotide sequence: TGTGCCAGCAGTCCCCACAGGGATACCTATAATTCACCCCTCCACTTT. As protein: CASSPHRDTYNSPLHF.

The chain has TRBV30 and TRBJ2-7; D is unclear. The CDR3 extends over 13 amino acids. Germline-derived CDR1 and CDR2 are GTSNPN and SVGIG (reference sequence). Trimming left V 1 base short and J 7 bases short, with 14 bases between. The CDR3 spells CAWSATPAGEQYF. CDR3 coding DNA: TGTGCCTGGAGTGCGACACCGGCCGGTGAGCAGTACTTC.

This chain joins TRBV5-1 and TRBJ2-5; 7 bases are a match to TRBD2. The CDR3 is 17 residues long. Trimming at V came to 0 bases and at J to 2 bases, leaving 10 bases not matched to a gene. Germline V lookup: CDR1 SGHRS, CDR2 YFSETQ. CDR3 DNA: TGCGCCAGCAGCTTGGTAGGCGGGAGAGCGGTTCAAGAGACCCAGTACTTC. It is translated as CASSLVGGRAVQETQYF.

The rearrangement joins TRBV7-2 to TRBJ2-3; the match to TRBD2 covers 8 bases. The CDR3 is 16 residues long. The trim removed 4 bases at V and 0 bases at J, leaving 6 bases unmatched. CDR1 SGHTA and CDR2 FQGNSA come from the germline V gene. The CDR3 nucleotides read TGTGCCAGCAGCTCGTCTAGCGGGCTGAGCACAGATACGCAGTATTTT. This translates into CASSSSSGLSTDTQYF.

The rearrangement uses TRBV6-5 and TRBJ2-6; D uncertain. Germline values: CDR1 MNHEY, CDR2 SVGAGI. CDR3 length equals 15 residues. Trimming took off 7 bases at V and 2 bases at J, with 12 bases between the two ends. The CDR3 is CASTNTNAGANVLTF. CDR3 coding DNA: TGTGCCAGCACAAACACGAACGCTGGGGCCAACGTCCTGACTTTC.

This clone appeared a few times. This chain uses TRBV7-2 with TRBJ2-5; D is undetermined. The CDR3 has 13 residues. Germline lookup yields CDR1 SGHTA and CDR2 FQGNSA. V was pared by 6 bases and J by 5 bases, with 13 bases between. CDR3 residues: CASRLTNVETQYF. The DNA for the CDR3 is TGTGCCAGCAGACTAACTAATGTGGAGACCCAGTACTTC.